Presented here are 20 T cell receptor beta chains from one specimen sequenced in a study of blood T cell repertoires in COVID-19. TCRdb's table, derived via immunoSEQ multiplex PCR, lists solely in-frame clones and lacks some. Of over 80,000 clones in the sample, 80% were seen once. The specimen was peripheral blood. These receptors were obtained from a woman between 65 and 79 years old with acute or convalescent COVID-19.

This clone has only one observation. The rearrangement joins TRBV11-1 to TRBJ2-1; D perhaps matches TRBD2 (5 bases). The V end was cut by 7 bases, the J end by 9 bases, with 22 bases between. CDR1 and CDR2 (germline): SGHAT, FQDESV (reference sequence). This CDR3 contains 15 residues. The CDR3 region is CASTRLGRGGVEQFF. The CDR3 DNA sequence: TGTGCCAGCACCCGTCTTGGTCGAGGAGGAGTTGAGCAGTTCTTC.

This chain connects TRBV19 to TRBJ1-1; no clear D. Between the trimmed V and J ends, which lost 5 bases and 1 base, there was a span of 17 bases. This CDR3 spans 16 amino acids. The V gene's germline CDR1 is LNHDA and CDR2 SQIVND (reference sequence). The CDR3 DNA is TGTGCCAGTAGTCCCGTCCAAGTCCTGCGGAACACTGAAGCTTTCTTT. Its protein is CASSPVQVLRNTEAFF.

This clone was seen a handful of times. The chain joins TRBV7-6 to TRBJ1-5; a possible D gene is TRBD1 (6 bases). Germline V gene sequence: CDR1 SGHVS, CDR2 FNYEAQ. The CDR3 length is 16 residues. V gave up 0 bases and J gave up 0 bases, with 9 bases separating them. CDR3 protein: CASSLAGGHSNQPQHF. The CDR3 DNA reads TGTGCCAGCAGCTTAGCAGGGGGTCATAGCAATCAGCCCCAGCATTTT.

The chain links TRBV2 to TRBJ1-2; TRBD1 matches 10 bases. The ends lost 8 bases at V and 8 bases at J; junction bases unmatched: 8. This CDR3 comprises 13 residues. CDR1 SNHLY and CDR2 FYNNEI come from the germline V gene. CDR3 in amino acids: CASGTGATEGYTF. The DNA of the CDR3 is TGTGCCAGCGGGACAGGGGCTACAGAGGGCTACACCTTC.

This chain connects TRBV28 to TRBJ2-7, with D perhaps TRBD1 (6 bases). CDR3 length: 14 amino acids. Germline CDR1 is MDHEN and CDR2 is SYDVKM. V was shortened by 10 bases and J by 2 bases, with 18 bases between the two germline ends. Here the CDR3 reads CATRTGSTAYEQYF. In DNA, the CDR3 is TGTGCCACCCGTACAGGGAGTACGGCCTACGAGCAGTACTTC.

V is TRBV19 and J is TRBJ1-2, with D maybe TRBD1 (5 bases). The CDR3 length is 15 residues. CDR1 LNHDA and CDR2 SQIVND come from the germline V gene (reference sequence). Trimming removed 5 bases at V and 4 bases at J, with 17 bases between. Written as DNA, the CDR3 is TGTGCCAGTAGTCCCTGGACAAGGGGTCCCTATGGCTACACCTTC. Its translation: CASSPWTRGPYGYTF.

The rearrangement joins TRBV19 to TRBJ1-1; TRBD1 matches 7 bases. Germline lookup yields CDR1 LNHDA and CDR2 SQIVND (reference sequence). J lost 4 bases, V lost 6 bases, and 8 bases had no gene match. The CDR3 length is 14 residues. DNA for the CDR3: TGTGCCAGTAGGCTGACAGGGTGGGGCACTGAAGCTTTCTTT. Amino acids: CASRLTGWGTEAFF.

This rearrangement joins TRBV2 to TRBJ2-5; 7 nucleotides align to TRBD2. Germline-derived CDR1 and CDR2 are SNHLY and FYNNEI. The CDR3 runs to 13 residues. V shed 3 bases and J 5 bases; nucleotides not matched to a gene: 3. The CDR3 bases are TGTGCCAGCAGTGATGGGGGAGGGGAGACCCAGTACTTC. Translating gives CASSDGGGETQYF.

The rearrangement links TRBV24-1 to TRBJ2-3; D unresolved. Germline values: CDR1 KGHDR, CDR2 SFDVKD. This CDR3 spans 13 amino acids. V lost 3 bases and J 5 bases, leaving 8 bases between the germline ends. CDR3 in amino acids: CATSDPPLDTQYF. The CDR3 bases are TGTGCCACCAGTGATCCCCCATTAGATACGCAGTATTTT.

Only a few counts were recorded for this clone. The J gene is TRBJ1-1, the V gene TRBV19; possibly TRBD1 for D (5 bases). The CDR3 runs 12 residues. The germline V gene has CDR1 LNHDA and CDR2 SQIVND (reference sequence). Trimming pared 6 bases from V and 8 bases from J, leaving 13 bases between. CDR3 amino acids: CASRGRWGEAFF. The CDR3 DNA is TGTGCCAGTAGGGGGAGGTGGGGCGAAGCTTTCTTT.

The CDR3 spells CASSQALAGEQETQYF. CDR3 nucleotides: TGTGCCAGCAGCCAAGCTCTAGCGGGAGAGCAAGAGACCCAGTACTTC. V usage is TRBV3-1 (or the pseudogene TRBV3-2) and J usage is TRBJ2-5; 10 positions match TRBD2. Germline V CDR1 and CDR2: LGHDT, YNNKEL (reference sequence). This CDR3 comprises 16 residues. The V gene end was trimmed by 1 base and the J gene end by 2 bases; junction bases not matched to a gene: 4.

J is TRBJ2-2 and V is TRBV10-3, with 11 bases aligning to TRBD1. The CDR3 is 18 amino acids. The junction had 6 bases not matched to a gene; V was cut back by 1 base and J by 2 bases. The germline V gene encodes CDR1 ENHRY and CDR2 SYGVKD. CDR3 region: CAISEFEGTGGNTGELFF. In DNA, the CDR3 is TGTGCCATCAGTGAGTTCGAAGGGACAGGGGGAAACACCGGGGAGCTGTTTTTT.

This chain uses TRBV7-3 with TRBJ2-1; 9 bases line up with TRBD2. Germline V gene lookup returns CDR1 SGHTA and CDR2 FQGTGA. The CDR3 covers 15 residues. V lost 1 base to trimming and J lost 4 bases; unmatched junction nucleotides: 2. CDR3 sequence reads: CASSLRLAEYNEQFF. Here the CDR3 DNA reads TGTGCCAGCAGCTTAAGACTAGCGGAATACAATGAGCAGTTCTTC.

The chain has TRBV18 and TRBJ1-4, with D tentatively TRBD1 (6 bases). The length of the CDR3 is 14 residues. V gave up 6 bases and J gave up 5 bases, with 13 bases separating them. Per the germline V gene, CDR1 is KGHSH and CDR2 is LQKENI. The chain's CDR3 is CASSLGQRNEKLFF. In nucleotides, the CDR3 is TGTGCCAGCTCCCTCGGACAGAGAAATGAAAAACTGTTTTTT.

V usage is TRBV5-1 and J usage is TRBJ1-1; TRBD1 is a possible D gene (5 bases). V lost 7 bases and J lost 5, with 15 bases in between. The CDR3 is 13 residues long. CDR1 and CDR2 from the germline V gene are SGHRS and YFSETQ. CDR3 amino acids: CASALRAQTEAFF. CDR3 DNA: TGCGCCAGCGCCCTCAGGGCACAAACTGAAGCTTTCTTT.

J is TRBJ1-6 and V is TRBV30, with 10 bases lining up with TRBD1. V trimming: 4 bases; J trimming: 8 bases; junction bases outside the gene matches: 2. Germline values: CDR1 GTSNPN, CDR2 SVGIG (reference sequence). The CDR3 spans 13 residues. The CDR3 spells CAWKGQGYSPLHF. The CDR3 DNA is TGTGCCTGGAAGGGACAGGGGTATTCACCCCTCCACTTT.

This clone was observed a few times. CDR3 DNA: TGTGCCAGCAGCTTAGGTCCAGGTTCGGGGACCGGGGAGCTGTTTTTT. It is translated as CASSLGPGSGTGELFF. V usage is TRBV11-3 and J usage is TRBJ2-2, with a weak D call TRBD2 (5 bases). Trimming left V 1 base short and J 5 bases short, with 14 bases between. Per germline, CDR1 SGHNT and CDR2 YENEEA. The CDR3 is 16 amino acids.

For the CDR3, the DNA is TGTGCCAGCAGCAAAGGACAGGGTTGCCAAGAGACCCAGTACTTC. The encoded protein is CASSKGQGCQETQYF. The genes are TRBV21-1 and TRBJ2-5; TRBD1 is taken as the D call from the table, unchecked against the DNA. TRBV21-1 is a listed pseudogene. The CDR3 covers 15 residues.

Comment on this clone: One end of the junction varies from germline; a read error may be responsible. J is TRBJ2-1 and V is TRBV6-1; 7 positions match TRBD2. The CDR3 extends over 16 amino acids. Per germline, CDR1 MNHNS and CDR2 SASEGT. CDR3 sequence reads: CASSDWGRGRRDEQFF. The CDR3 DNA follows: TGTGCCAGCAGTGATTGGGGGAGGGGCCGGAGGGATGAACAGTTCTTC.

The chain has TRBV7-2 and TRBJ2-1; TRBD1 is a possible D gene (5 bases). CDR1 is SGHTA and CDR2 is FQGNSA in the germline V gene. The ends were cut back, 3 bases at V and 3 bases at J, with 21 bases in the middle. This CDR3 comprises 18 residues. This chain's CDR3 is CASSFPGRATVGYNEQFF. CDR3 DNA: TGTGCCAGCAGCTTCCCGGGCAGGGCCACAGTCGGCTACAATGAGCAGTTCTTC. The variable domain in full, completed from reference TRBV7-2 and TRBJ2-1, reads GAGVSQSPSNKVTEKGKDVELRCDPISGHTALYWYRQSLGQGLEFLIYFQGNSAPDKSGLPSDRFSAERTGGSVSTLTIQRTQQEDSAVYLCASSFPGRATVGYNEQFFGPGTRLTVL.